The 8 T cell receptor beta chains listed next were all sequenced from one sample in a study of T cell responses to AZD1222 COVID-19 vaccine. The assay was immunoSEQ multiplex PCR, and TCRdb's table has in-frame clones only and misses some. The table records 150,000 to 200,000 clones, approximately 94% of them present only once. Specimen: peripheral blood, collected 28 days after the second AZD1222 dose. The receptors originated from an adult who received the AZD1222 COVID-19 vaccine.

The chain carries TRBV5-1 and TRBJ2-2, with D perhaps being TRBD1 or TRBD2 (5 bases each). The CDR3 is 16 residues long. Trimming stripped 6 bases from V and 2 bases from J, with 17 bases between. Germline CDR1 is SGHRS and CDR2 is YFSETQ. This CDR3 is CASNTATGTNTGELFF. The CDR3 nucleotides are TGCGCCAGCAATACAGCCACTGGGACCAACACCGGGGAGCTGTTTTTT. Looking up the rest from reference TRBV5-1 and TRBJ2-2 gives the full variable domain: KAGVTQTPRYLIKTRGQQVTLSCSPISGHRSVSWYQQTPGQGLQFLFEYFSETQRNKGNFPGRFSGRQFSNSRSEMNVSTLELGDSALYLCASNTATGTNTGELFFGEGSRLTVL.

The rearrangement joins TRBV5-4 to TRBJ2-6; D remains unclear. Per the germline V gene, CDR1 is SGHNT and CDR2 is YYREEE (reference sequence). The germline V and J ends were trimmed by 4 bases and 3 bases, with 8 bases remaining between them. The CDR3 contains 14 residues. The CDR3 is CASSQLLGANVLTF. CDR3 DNA: TGTGCCAGCAGCCAATTGCTTGGGGCCAACGTCCTGACTTTC.

V and J are TRBV4-3 and TRBJ2-7, with 9 bases fitting TRBD1. The CDR3 is made up of 16 amino acids. Germline CDR1 LGHNA, CDR2 YSLEER. Trimming cost V 1 base and J 4 bases; bases outside gene matches: 8. This CDR3 is CASSQGVGTGSYEQYF. CDR3 DNA sequence: TGCGCCAGCAGCCAAGGAGTCGGGACAGGGTCTTACGAGCAGTACTTC.

The rearrangement links TRBV6-2 or TRBV6-3 to TRBJ2-5; a weak D match, TRBD1 (5 bases). V dropped 2 bases and J dropped 9 bases, with 22 bases sitting between them. Germline CDR1 MNHEY, CDR2 SVGEGT. The CDR3 contains 16 residues. Written as DNA, the CDR3 is TGTGCCAGCAGTTACGGTAGGGGTCGAGTCCCTTTGGCCCAGTACTTC. This sequence encodes CASSYGRGRVPLAQYF.

The V gene is TRBV4-1, the J gene TRBJ1-1; D is possibly TRBD1 (6 bases). The CDR3 loop spans 16 amino acids. CDR1 is MGHRA and CDR2 is YSYEKL in the germline V gene. The V end was cut by 0 bases, the J end by 4 bases, with 15 bases between. The CDR3, as DNA: TGCGCCAGCAGCCAAGATCAGTTTCGGGGGGCCACTGAAGCTTTCTTT. As protein: CASSQDQFRGATEAFF.

J is TRBJ1-5 and V is TRBV28; D not resolved. Germline V gene sequence: CDR1 MDHEN, CDR2 SYDVKM. The germline V and J ends were trimmed by 2 bases and 4 bases, with 9 bases remaining between them. This CDR3 region has 14 residues. CDR3 sequence reads: CASSLTDLNQPQHF. The CDR3 DNA sequence: TGTGCCAGCAGTTTAACGGACCTGAATCAGCCCCAGCATTTT.

This sequence joins TRBV3-1 (or the pseudogene TRBV3-2) and TRBJ1-4; TRBD1 matches at 9 bases. There are 15 residues in the CDR3. V lost 3 bases to trimming and J lost 8 bases; unmatched junction nucleotides: 7. Germline V CDR1 and CDR2: LGHDT, YNNKEL (reference sequence). In DNA form, the CDR3 reads TGTGCCAGCAGCCAGCCGGGACAGGGAGTCGAAAAACTGTTTTTT. This encodes CASSQPGQGVEKLFF.

This clone was seen once. The chain combines TRBV27 with TRBJ2-1; either TRBD1 or TRBD2 may supply D (5 bases each). V gave up 1 base and J gave up 7 bases, with 8 bases separating them. Germline V lookup: CDR1 MNHEY, CDR2 SMNVEV (reference sequence). CDR3 size: 13 residues. Here the CDR3 reads CASSLWDRNEQFF. For the CDR3, the DNA is TGTGCCAGCAGTTTATGGGACCGGAATGAGCAGTTCTTC.